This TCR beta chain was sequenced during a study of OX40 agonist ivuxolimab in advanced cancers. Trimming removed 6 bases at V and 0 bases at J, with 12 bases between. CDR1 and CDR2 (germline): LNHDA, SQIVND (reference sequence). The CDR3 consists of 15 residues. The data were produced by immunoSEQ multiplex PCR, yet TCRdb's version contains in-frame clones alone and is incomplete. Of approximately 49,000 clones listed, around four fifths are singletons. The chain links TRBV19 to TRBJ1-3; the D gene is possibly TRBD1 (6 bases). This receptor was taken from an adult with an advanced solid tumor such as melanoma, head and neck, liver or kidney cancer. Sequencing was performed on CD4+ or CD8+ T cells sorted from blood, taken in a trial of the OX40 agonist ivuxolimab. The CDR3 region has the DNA TGTGCCAGTAGCCAACAGGGACGCTCTGGAAACACCATATATTTT. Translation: CASSQQGRSGNTIYF.